This TCR beta chain appears in the sequencing data of a study of blood T cell repertoires in COVID-19. The protocol was immunoSEQ multiplex PCR, while the TCRdb copy is restricted to in-frame clones and leaves out a portion. Altogether approximately 100,000 clones are present, roughly 75% being singletons, with the ten largest covering almost 4.5%. This clone came up once. The CDR3 runs to 13 residues. Deletions cut 6 bases from V and 6 bases from J, with 12 bases between. Germline CDR1 and CDR2: LGHDT and YNNKEL (reference sequence). The material sequenced was peripheral blood. This chain links TRBV3-1 (or the pseudogene TRBV3-2) with TRBJ2-4; possible D gene TRBD2, 7 bases. The receptor comes from a human donor in a cohort sampled during active or convalescent COVID-19. In nucleotides, the CDR3 is TGTGCCAGCAGGCAAAGGGGGGGAAACATTCAGTACTTC. Its translation: CASRQRGGNIQYF.